This TCR beta chain is drawn from a study of T-cell reconstitution after alpha-beta-depleted transplantation in children. This clonotype was seen more than once but under ten times. Unique molecular identifiers were built into the TCRbeta library. Using its own MiXCR run on the PCR reads, TCRdb lists one record per CDR3 protein. The sample lists just under 550,000 distinct CDR3 sequences; approximately 16% were seen once. Trimming removed 2 bases from V and 10 bases from J, with 23 bases in between. This CDR3 is 17 amino acids long. Germline V CDR1 and CDR2: KGHSH, LQKENI. The specimen comprised PBMCs from the stem cell graft donor, sampled from the stem cell graft. This clonotype was obtained from a human donor who donated a stem cell graft to a child with acute lymphoblastic leukemia. This chain connects TRBV18 to TRBJ1-4; no firm D call. CDR3 nucleotide sequence: TGTGCCAGCTCACCAGTTTTATTCTCCGGAGAGGGAGGAAAACTGTTTTTT. It is translated as CASSPVLFSGEGGKLFF.